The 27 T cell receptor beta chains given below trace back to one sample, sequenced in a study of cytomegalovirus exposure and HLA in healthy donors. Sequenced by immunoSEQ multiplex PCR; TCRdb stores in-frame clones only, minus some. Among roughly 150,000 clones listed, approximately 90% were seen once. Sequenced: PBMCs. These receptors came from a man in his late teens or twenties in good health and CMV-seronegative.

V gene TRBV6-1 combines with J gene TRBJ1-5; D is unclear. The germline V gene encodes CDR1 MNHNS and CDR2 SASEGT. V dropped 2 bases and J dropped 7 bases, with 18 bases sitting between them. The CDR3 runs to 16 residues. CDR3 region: CASSEQVPGFGQPQHF. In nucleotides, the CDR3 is TGTGCCAGCAGTGAACAGGTGCCGGGGTTCGGCCAGCCCCAGCATTTT.

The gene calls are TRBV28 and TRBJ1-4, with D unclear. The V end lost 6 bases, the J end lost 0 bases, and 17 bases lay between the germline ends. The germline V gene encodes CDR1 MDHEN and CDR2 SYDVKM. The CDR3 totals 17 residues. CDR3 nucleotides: TGTGCCAGCAGCCGGAATCGCGACGGGGCAACTAATGAAAAACTGTTTTTT. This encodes CASSRNRDGATNEKLFF.

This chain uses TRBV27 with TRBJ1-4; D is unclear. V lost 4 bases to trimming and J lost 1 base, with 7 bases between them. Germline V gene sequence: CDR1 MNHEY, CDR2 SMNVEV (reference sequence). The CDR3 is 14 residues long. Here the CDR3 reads CASSYSGTNEKLFF. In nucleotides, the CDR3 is TGTGCCAGCAGTTATTCCGGAACTAATGAAAAACTGTTTTTT.

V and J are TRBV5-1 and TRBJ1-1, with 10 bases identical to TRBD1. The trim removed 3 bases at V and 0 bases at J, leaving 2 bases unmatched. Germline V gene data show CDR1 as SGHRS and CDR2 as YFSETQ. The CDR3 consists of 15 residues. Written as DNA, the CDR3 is TGCGCCAGCAGCTCGGGACAGGGGTTGAACACTGAAGCTTTCTTT. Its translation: CASSSGQGLNTEAFF.

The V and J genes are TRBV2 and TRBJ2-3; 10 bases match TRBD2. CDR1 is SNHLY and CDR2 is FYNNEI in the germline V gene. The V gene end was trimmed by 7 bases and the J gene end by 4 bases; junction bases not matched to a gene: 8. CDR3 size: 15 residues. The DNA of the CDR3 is TGTGCCAGCAACCCCCTAGCGGGGGCCCCAGATACGCAGTATTTT. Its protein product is CASNPLAGAPDTQYF.

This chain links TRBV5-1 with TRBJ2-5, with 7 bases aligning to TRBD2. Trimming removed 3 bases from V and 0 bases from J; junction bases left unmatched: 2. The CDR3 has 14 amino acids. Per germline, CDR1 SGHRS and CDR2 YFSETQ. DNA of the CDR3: TGCGCCAGCAGCTCCGGGACTAACCAAGAGACCCAGTACTTC. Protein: CASSSGTNQETQYF.

The CDR3 loop is CASSSQGSNQPQHF. Written as DNA, the CDR3 is TGTGCCAGCAGTTCACAGGGCAGCAATCAGCCCCAGCATTTT. This chain joins TRBV2 and TRBJ1-5; a possible D gene is TRBD1 (6 bases). Looked up from germline, CDR1 is SNHLY and CDR2 is FYNNEI. The CDR3 runs to 14 residues. V gave up 5 bases and J gave up 1 base, with 9 bases separating them.

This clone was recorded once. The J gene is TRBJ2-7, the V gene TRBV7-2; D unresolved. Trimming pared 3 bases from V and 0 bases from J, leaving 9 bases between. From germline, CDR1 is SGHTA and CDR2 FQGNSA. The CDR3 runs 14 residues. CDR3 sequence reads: CASSFDWSSYEQYF. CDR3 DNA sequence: TGTGCCAGCAGCTTCGACTGGAGCTCCTACGAGCAGTACTTC.

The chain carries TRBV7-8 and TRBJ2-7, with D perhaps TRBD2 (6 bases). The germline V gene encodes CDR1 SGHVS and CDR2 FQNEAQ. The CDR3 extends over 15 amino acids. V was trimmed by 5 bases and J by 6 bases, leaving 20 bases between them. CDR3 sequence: CASSPYGGRKGEQYF. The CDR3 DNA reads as TGTGCCAGCAGCCCCTATGGGGGGAGAAAGGGCGAGCAGTACTTC.

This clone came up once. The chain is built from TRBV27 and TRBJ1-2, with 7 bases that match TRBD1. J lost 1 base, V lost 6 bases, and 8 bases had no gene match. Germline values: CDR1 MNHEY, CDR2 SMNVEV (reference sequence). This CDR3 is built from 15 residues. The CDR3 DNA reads TGTGCCAGCAGATCCGGGACAGATTATAACTATGGCTACACCTTC. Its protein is CASRSGTDYNYGYTF.

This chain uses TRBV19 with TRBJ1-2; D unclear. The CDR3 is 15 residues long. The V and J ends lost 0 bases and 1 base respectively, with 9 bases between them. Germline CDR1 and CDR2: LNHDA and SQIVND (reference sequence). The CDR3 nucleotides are TGTGCCAGTAGTATAGAAGCGGGCCTTAACTATGGCTACACCTTC. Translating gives CASSIEAGLNYGYTF.

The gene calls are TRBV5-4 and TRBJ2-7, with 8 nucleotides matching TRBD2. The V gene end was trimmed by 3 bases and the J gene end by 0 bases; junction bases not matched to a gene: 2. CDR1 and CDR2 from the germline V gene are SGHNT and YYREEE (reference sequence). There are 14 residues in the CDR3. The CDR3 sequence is CASSSGLVSYEQYV. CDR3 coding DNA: TGTGCCAGCAGCTCGGGACTAGTCTCCTACGAGCAGTACGTC.

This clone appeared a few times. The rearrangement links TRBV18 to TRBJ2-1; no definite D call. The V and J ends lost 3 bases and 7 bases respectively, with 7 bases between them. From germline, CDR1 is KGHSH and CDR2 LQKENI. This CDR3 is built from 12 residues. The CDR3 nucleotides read TGTGCCAGCTCACCGATGGAGAATGAGCAGTTCTTC. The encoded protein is CASSPMENEQFF. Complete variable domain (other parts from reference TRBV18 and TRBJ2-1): NAGVMQNPRHLVRRRGQEARLRCSPMKGHSHVYWYRQLPEEGLKFMVYLQKENIIDESGMPKERFSAEFPKEGPSILRIQQVVRGDSAAYFCASSPMENEQFFGPGTRLTVL.

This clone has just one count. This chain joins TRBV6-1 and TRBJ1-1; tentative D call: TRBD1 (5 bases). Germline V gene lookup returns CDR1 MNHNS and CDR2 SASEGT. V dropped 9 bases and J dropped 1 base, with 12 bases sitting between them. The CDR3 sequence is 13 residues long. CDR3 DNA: TGTGCCAGTCGCATCAGGGAGAACACTGAAGCTTTCTTT. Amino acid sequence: CASRIRENTEAFF.

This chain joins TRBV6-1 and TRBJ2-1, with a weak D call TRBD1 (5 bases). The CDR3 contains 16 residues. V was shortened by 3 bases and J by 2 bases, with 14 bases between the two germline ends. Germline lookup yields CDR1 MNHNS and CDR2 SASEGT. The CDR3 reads CASSEQGDGAYNEQFF. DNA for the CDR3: TGTGCCAGCAGTGAGCAGGGTGACGGTGCCTACAATGAGCAGTTCTTC.

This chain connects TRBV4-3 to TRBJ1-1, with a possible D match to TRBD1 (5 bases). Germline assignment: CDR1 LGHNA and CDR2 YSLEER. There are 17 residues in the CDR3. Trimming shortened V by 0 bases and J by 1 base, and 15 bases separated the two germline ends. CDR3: CASSQESIGGTNTEAFF. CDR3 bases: TGCGCCAGCAGCCAAGAGTCGATCGGGGGGACGAACACTGAAGCTTTCTTT.

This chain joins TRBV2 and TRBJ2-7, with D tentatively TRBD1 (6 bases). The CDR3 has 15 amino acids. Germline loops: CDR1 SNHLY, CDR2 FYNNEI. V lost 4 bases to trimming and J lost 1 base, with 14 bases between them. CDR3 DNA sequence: TGTGCCAGCAGTGGCAACTACCAGGGGTCCTACGAGCAGTACTTC. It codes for CASSGNYQGSYEQYF.

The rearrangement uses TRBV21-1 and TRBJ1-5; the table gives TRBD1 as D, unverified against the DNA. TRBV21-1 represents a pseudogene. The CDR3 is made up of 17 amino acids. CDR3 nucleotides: TGTGCCAGCAGCAAATTGGGGGTGCAGGGGTACAATCAGCCCCAGCATTTT. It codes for CASSKLGVQGYNQPQHF.

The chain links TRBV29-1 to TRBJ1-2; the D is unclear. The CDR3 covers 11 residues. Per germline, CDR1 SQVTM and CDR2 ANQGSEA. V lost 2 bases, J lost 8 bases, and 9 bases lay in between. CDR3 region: CSVESGWGYTF. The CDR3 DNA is TGCAGCGTTGAATCGGGTTGGGGCTACACCTTC.

The CDR3 loop reads CASSLIFEDRGTGYTF. CDR3 DNA sequence: TGTGCCAGCAGCTTAATATTCGAGGACAGGGGGACCGGCTACACCTTC. The chain carries TRBV7-2 and TRBJ1-2; 10 nucleotides agree with TRBD1. CDR3 size: 16 residues. J was trimmed by 8 bases and V by 2 bases; bases with no gene match: 11. The germline gives CDR1 SGHTA, CDR2 FQGNSA.

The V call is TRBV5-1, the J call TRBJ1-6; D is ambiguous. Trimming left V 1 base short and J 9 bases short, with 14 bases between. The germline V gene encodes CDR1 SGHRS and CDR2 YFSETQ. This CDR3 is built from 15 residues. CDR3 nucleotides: TGCGCCAGCAGCTTGCAAGAGGCACCCTCTTCACCCCTCCACTTT. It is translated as CASSLQEAPSSPLHF. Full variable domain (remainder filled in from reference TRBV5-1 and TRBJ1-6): KAGVTQTPRYLIKTRGQQVTLSCSPISGHRSVSWYQQTPGQGLQFLFEYFSETQRNKGNFPGRFSGRQFSNSRSEMNVSTLELGDSALYLCASSLQEAPSSPLHFGNGTRLTVT.

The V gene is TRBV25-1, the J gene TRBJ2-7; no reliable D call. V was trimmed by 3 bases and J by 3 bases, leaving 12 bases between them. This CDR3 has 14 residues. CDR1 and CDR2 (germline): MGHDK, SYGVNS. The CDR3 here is CASSDGGLLYEQYF. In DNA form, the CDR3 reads TGTGCCAGCAGTGACGGCGGCCTTCTCTACGAGCAGTACTTC.

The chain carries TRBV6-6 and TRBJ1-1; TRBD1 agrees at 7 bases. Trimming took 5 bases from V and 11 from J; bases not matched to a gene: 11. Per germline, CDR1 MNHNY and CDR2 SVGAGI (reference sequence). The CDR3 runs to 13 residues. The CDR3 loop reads CASSRDSRDGAFF. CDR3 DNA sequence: TGTGCCAGCAGTCGGGACAGTCGGGATGGGGCTTTCTTT.

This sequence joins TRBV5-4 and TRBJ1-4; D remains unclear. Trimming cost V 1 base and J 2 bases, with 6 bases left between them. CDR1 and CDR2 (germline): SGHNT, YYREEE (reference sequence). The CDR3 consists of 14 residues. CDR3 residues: CASSLYATNEKLFF. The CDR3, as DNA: TGTGCCAGCAGCTTGTACGCGACTAATGAAAAACTGTTTTTT. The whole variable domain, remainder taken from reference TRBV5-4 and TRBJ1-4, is ETGVTQSPTHLIKTRGQQVTLRCSSQSGHNTVSWYQQALGQGPQFIFQYYREEENGRGNFPPRFSGLQFPNYSSELNVNALELDDSALYLCASSLYATNEKLFFGSGTQLSVL.

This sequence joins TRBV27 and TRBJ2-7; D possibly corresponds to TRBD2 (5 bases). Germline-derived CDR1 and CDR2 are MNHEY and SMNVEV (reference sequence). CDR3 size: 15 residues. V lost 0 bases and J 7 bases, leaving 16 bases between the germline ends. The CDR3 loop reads CASSLSGSAPNEQYF. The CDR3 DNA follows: TGTGCCAGCAGTTTATCGGGTAGCGCCCCTAATGAGCAGTACTTC.

For the CDR3, the DNA is TGTGCCAGCAGCTTAGAAATAGATTCACCCCTCCACTTT. Translating it yields CASSLEIDSPLHF. This chain connects TRBV7-9 to TRBJ1-6; D unresolved. CDR1 and CDR2 (germline): SEHNR, FQNEAQ (reference sequence). The germline V and J ends were trimmed by 1 base and 8 bases, with 6 bases remaining between them. The CDR3 sequence is 13 residues long. The entire variable domain, with the rest obtained from reference TRBV7-9 and TRBJ1-6, is as follows: DTGVSQNPRHKITKRGQNVTFRCDPISEHNRLYWYRQTLGQGPEFLTYFQNEAQLEKSRLLSDRFSAERPKGSFSTLEIQRTEQGDSAMYLCASSLEIDSPLHFGNGTRLTVT.

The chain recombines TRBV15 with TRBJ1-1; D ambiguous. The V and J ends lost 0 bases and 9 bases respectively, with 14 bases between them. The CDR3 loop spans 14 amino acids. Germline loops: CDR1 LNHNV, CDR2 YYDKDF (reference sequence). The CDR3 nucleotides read TGTGCCACCAGCAGAGATAGGCAGGAGGCGAAAGCTTTCTTT. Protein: CATSRDRQEAKAFF.